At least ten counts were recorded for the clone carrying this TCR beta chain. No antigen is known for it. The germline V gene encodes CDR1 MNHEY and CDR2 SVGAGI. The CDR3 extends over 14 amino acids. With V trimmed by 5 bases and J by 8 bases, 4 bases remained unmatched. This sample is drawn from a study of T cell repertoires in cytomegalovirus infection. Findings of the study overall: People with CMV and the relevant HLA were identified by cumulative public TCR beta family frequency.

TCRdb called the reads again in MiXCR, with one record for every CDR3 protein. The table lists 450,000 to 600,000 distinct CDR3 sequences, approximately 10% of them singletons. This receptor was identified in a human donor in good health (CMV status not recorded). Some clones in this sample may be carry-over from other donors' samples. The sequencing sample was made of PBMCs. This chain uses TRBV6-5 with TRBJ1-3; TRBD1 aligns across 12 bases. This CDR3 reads CASSPGQGAYTIYF. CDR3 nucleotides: TGTGCCAGCAGTCCGGGACAGGGGGCTTACACCATATATTTT.